The sequence of this T cell receptor (beta chain) was determined in a study of regulatory and conventional T cells in RAG deficiency. Genomic DNA came from blood conventional CD4+ T cells gated CD25-low CD127-high. Germline CDR1 and CDR2: SGHRS and YFSETQ. CDR3 length: 16 residues. J was trimmed by 4 bases and V by 4 bases; bases with no gene match: 8. TCRdb keeps only in-frame clones here, not all; method: immunoSEQ multiplex PCR. The table records roughly 35,000 clones, about 75% of them present only once. In its sample, this clone was seen once. This same sample was also taken into another study, of regulatory T cells. That paper notes: Amplification used 52 TRBV primers and 13 TRBJ primers. Regulatory T cells showed the strongest V-J pair restriction and V/J gene skewing among patient repertoires.

Sequenced: CD4+ effector T cells sorted from blood. V is TRBV5-1 and J is TRBJ2-5; 12 nucleotides line up with TRBD2. This receptor was obtained from a human donor in good health. CDR3 sequence (DNA): TGCGCCAGCAGCGGGGCTCTAGCGGGGGGGCGAGAGACCCAGTACTTC. This translates into CASSGALAGGRETQYF.